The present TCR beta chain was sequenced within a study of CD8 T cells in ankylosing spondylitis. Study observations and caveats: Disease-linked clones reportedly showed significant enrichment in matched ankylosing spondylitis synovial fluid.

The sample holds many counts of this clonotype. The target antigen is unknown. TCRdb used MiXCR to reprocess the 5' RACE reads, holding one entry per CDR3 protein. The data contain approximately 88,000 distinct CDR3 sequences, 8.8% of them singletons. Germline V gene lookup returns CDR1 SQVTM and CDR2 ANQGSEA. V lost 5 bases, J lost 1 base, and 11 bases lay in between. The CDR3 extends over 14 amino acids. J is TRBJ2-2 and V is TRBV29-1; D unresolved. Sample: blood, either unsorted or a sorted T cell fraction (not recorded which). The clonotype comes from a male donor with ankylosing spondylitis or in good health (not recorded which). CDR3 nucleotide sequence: TGCAGCGTTCCCCCTCCAGGGAACACCGGGGAGCTGTTTTTT. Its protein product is CSVPPPGNTGELFF.